This record concerns one T cell receptor beta chain sequence. Its antigen remains undetermined. Base qualities are missing; no much larger clone stands one base away. Blood samples for TCR beta sequencing were provided by related transplant donors. Nuclei Lysis Solution was used to extract genomic DNA from fresh or cryopreserved unfractionated peripheral blood mononuclear cells. This entry comes from a study of T cell clonotyping in hematopoietic cell transplantation (dated by TCRdb to 2020 to 2022). As for the study more broadly: The study collected roughly 150 blood samples from 30 to 40 consecutive transplant recipients and their related donors. Patient recruitment ran from 2015 to January 2017, and follow-up continued until September 2020 or death. Overall study outcomes, separate from this receptor: The sample size was limited and the cells went unsorted, which meant the CD4 and CD8 repertoire contributions could not be told apart. Recipient repertoires showed only a small fraction of overlap with donor repertoires, and over 95% appeared de novo at the given depth. Broader posttransplant TCR repertoire diversity was predicted by donor and pretransplant recipient Inverse Simpson Index values. After transplant, TCR diversity in recipients dropped, and pathologically expanded clonotypes climbed progressively between day 30 and day 180.

The immunoSEQ assay, a bias-controlled multiplex PCR with V- and J-specific primers, was used to amplify TCR beta CDR3 regions from genomic DNA. In a second PCR step, a proprietary barcode and Illumina adapter sequences were attached to the CDR3 amplicons. CDR3 libraries were sequenced on an Illumina MiSeq instrument. Per the original workflow: immunoSEQ Analyzer 3.0 was used for export and quality control, with R Bioconductor and Immunarch used for downstream analyses. Only productive rearrangements in the normalized downsampled data set were used to calculate repertoire metrics. Clonotypes larger than 5 templates in the normalized cohort were defined as pathologically expanded. The Inverse Simpson Index was used to measure repertoire diversity. The non-normalized data set was used for CMV-specificity analyses so that all clonotypes could be captured. TCRdb re-hosts the immuneACCESS table, in-frame sequences only. Its copies lack some clones; in the studies checked, an unresolved V gene accounts for under half of them, and the cause for the rest is not known. V and J calls and clone size come straight from that table; D and trimming were deduced from the DNA. The sample table shows over 25,000 clones, and roughly 95% are seen once. Jointly, the top ten make up roughly 1.4% of the sample.

The junction carries 16 bases between V and J, which are trimmed by 2 bases and 5 bases respectively. Measured from the cysteine to the phenylalanine, the CDR3 is 14 residues long. The retained sequence is limited to the CDR3, 42 bases, with the frame set at the first base. Based on the germline V gene (reference sequence), the CDR1 and CDR2 sequences are GTSNPN and SVGIG. The V and J genes are TRBV30 and TRBJ2-7; the D region possibly corresponds to TRBD2 (6 bases align). The origin of this receptor is a man aged 50-59 years in good health. Some clones in this sample may be carry-over from other donors' samples. The sequenced sample was peripheral blood mononuclear cells. The CDR3 reads as follows: CAWSWAGLGNEQYF. The DNA sequence follows: TGTGCCTGGAGTTGGGCGGGGCTGGGGAACGAGCAGTACTTC. Reference TRBV30 and TRBJ2-7 proteins supply the regions before and after the CDR3; the full variable domain is: SQTIHQWPATLVQPVGSPLSLECTVEGTSNPNLYWYRQAAGRGLQLLFYSVGIGQISSEVPQNLSASRPQDRQFILSSKKLLLSDSGFYLCAWSWAGLGNEQYFGPGTRLTVT.